The 25 T cell receptor beta chains below come from one sample, sequenced in a study of cytomegalovirus exposure and HLA in healthy donors. The PCR employed 60 Vbeta primers together with 13 Jbeta primers. Assay: immunoSEQ multiplex PCR; the TCRdb copy retains only in-frame clones and omits some. The data hold fewer than 110,000 clones, with 77% observed a single time. Sample: PBMCs. The source of these receptors is a male donor in good health and CMV-seronegative.

The V and J genes are TRBV27 and TRBJ1-1; no reliable D call. Germline V gene data show CDR1 as MNHEY and CDR2 as SMNVEV (reference sequence). V gave up 6 bases and J gave up 4 bases, with 18 bases separating them. The CDR3 contains 15 residues. Here the CDR3 reads CASSYSSPGITEAFF. The CDR3 nucleotides are TGTGCCAGCAGCTATTCATCCCCGGGGATCACTGAAGCTTTCTTT.

This chain connects TRBV2 to TRBJ1-2; tentative D call: TRBD1 (5 bases). The germline gives CDR1 SNHLY, CDR2 FYNNEI. This CDR3 is 13 amino acids long. V was cut by 4 bases and J by 1 base, with 7 bases left in between. This chain's CDR3 is CASSVQGNYGYTF. Written as DNA, the CDR3 is TGTGCCAGCAGTGTGCAGGGTAACTATGGCTACACCTTC.

This chain links TRBV5-1 with TRBJ1-5; D unclear. This CDR3 comprises 14 residues. Germline CDR1 and CDR2: SGHRS and YFSETQ. V was cut by 5 bases and J by 0 bases, with 9 bases left in between. The CDR3 DNA is TGCGCCAGCAGACAGAGTTATAGCAATCAGCCCCAGCATTTT. It translates to CASRQSYSNQPQHF.

This clone was picked up a small number of times. This same CDR3 is encoded by further DNA sequences in the sample. The rearrangement uses TRBV18 and TRBJ1-1; possible D gene TRBD1, 5 bases. The CDR3 is 14 amino acids. Germline lookup yields CDR1 KGHSH and CDR2 LQKENI. V lost 2 bases to trimming and J lost 1 base, with 8 bases between them. The CDR3 DNA is TGTGCCAGCTCACCAGGCCAGGGGAACACTGAAGCTTTCTTT. It specifies CASSPGQGNTEAFF.

The rearrangement joins TRBV27 to TRBJ2-7, with TRBD2 matching over 8 bases. The CDR3 is 14 amino acids. V shed 8 bases, J shed 6 bases, and the junction held 12 bases outside the gene matches. The germline gives CDR1 MNHEY, CDR2 SMNVEV (reference sequence). The CDR3 DNA is TGTGCCAGCTCTACAGCGGGGGCATTCGGCGAGCAGTACTTC. This encodes CASSTAGAFGEQYF.

The chain employs TRBV6-1 and TRBJ1-2; a weak D match, TRBD1 (6 bases). This CDR3 comprises 15 residues. The ends were cut back, 6 bases at V and 3 bases at J, with 17 bases in the middle. Germline V gene lookup returns CDR1 MNHNS and CDR2 SASEGT. CDR3 in DNA: TGTGCCAGCAGCCACAATACAGGGACCTACTATGGCTACACCTTC. Translated: CASSHNTGTYYGYTF.

The CDR3 reads CASQLVAGASYEQYF. The CDR3 DNA follows: TGTGCCAGCCAGCTGGTGGCGGGGGCCTCCTACGAGCAGTACTTC. The chain uses TRBV2 and TRBJ2-7, with D perhaps matching TRBD2 (7 bases). Germline CDR1 is SNHLY and CDR2 is FYNNEI. The CDR3 loop spans 15 amino acids. V was trimmed by 8 bases and J by 0 bases, leaving 17 bases between them.

The gene calls are TRBV5-4 and TRBJ2-5; 10 bases fit TRBD1. V shed 4 bases and J 4 bases; nucleotides not matched to a gene: 1. The CDR3 is 13 residues long. Germline CDR1 and CDR2: SGHNT and YYREEE (reference sequence). CDR3 region: CASSRDRGETQYF. CDR3 sequence (DNA): TGTGCCAGCAGCCGGGACAGGGGAGAGACCCAGTACTTC.

This chain connects TRBV11-2 to TRBJ2-7, with TRBD1 matching 8 bases. The J segment lost 0 bases and the V segment lost 4 bases, leaving 8 bases of the junction unmatched. This CDR3 is built from 16 residues. Germline CDR1 and CDR2: SGHAT and FQNNGV. The CDR3 here is CASSSRTGQLSYEQYF. Here the CDR3 DNA reads TGTGCCAGCAGCTCGCGGACAGGGCAACTCTCCTACGAGCAGTACTTC.

The V gene is TRBV7-8, the J gene TRBJ2-5; TRBD1 might be the D (6 bases). Germline values: CDR1 SGHVS, CDR2 FQNEAQ. V lost 5 bases, J lost 9 bases, and 10 bases lay in between. This CDR3 region has 11 residues. CDR3 loop: CASSDTGSQYF. In DNA, the CDR3 is TGTGCCAGCAGCGATACAGGGTCCCAGTACTTC.

The genes are TRBV27 and TRBJ2-7; 8 nucleotides align to TRBD1. Germline V gene data show CDR1 as MNHEY and CDR2 as SMNVEV (reference sequence). V trimming: 8 bases; J trimming: 6 bases; junction bases outside the gene matches: 9. The CDR3 totals 13 residues. This CDR3 is CASAKQGASEQYF. CDR3 DNA sequence: TGTGCCAGCGCTAAGCAGGGGGCTTCCGAGCAGTACTTC.

This rearrangement joins TRBV29-1 to TRBJ2-2; possible D gene TRBD2, 6 bases. The CDR3 runs 16 residues. The germline V gene has CDR1 SQVTM and CDR2 ANQGSEA. V was pared by 4 bases and J by 3 bases, with 18 bases between. The CDR3 reads CSVVASGTGYTGELFF. DNA of the CDR3: TGCAGCGTTGTGGCGTCCGGGACTGGATACACCGGGGAGCTGTTTTTT.

The genes are TRBV19 and TRBJ2-3, with a tentative D call TRBD2 (6 bases). In germline, CDR1 is LNHDA, CDR2 SQIVND (reference sequence). The V end lost 7 bases, the J end lost 1 base, and 18 bases lay between the germline ends. This CDR3 is 16 amino acids long. The CDR3 loop reads CASKAGRGAGTDTQYF. In DNA, the CDR3 is TGTGCCAGTAAGGCCGGGCGGGGCGCGGGCACAGATACGCAGTATTTT.

Only a few counts were recorded for this clone. The rearrangement uses TRBV19 and TRBJ1-5; 8 nucleotides match TRBD1. The germline V gene encodes CDR1 LNHDA and CDR2 SQIVND (reference sequence). The junction had 3 bases not matched to a gene; V was cut back by 3 bases and J by 5 bases. CDR3 size: 14 residues. DNA of the CDR3: TGTGCCAGTAGTATGGCAGGGGGCTATCAGCCCCAGCATTTT. Protein sequence: CASSMAGGYQPQHF.

The V gene is TRBV18, the J gene TRBJ1-2; 7 nucleotides align to TRBD1. The CDR3 contains 14 residues. With 6 bases clipped from V and 4 bases from J, the junction kept 8 bases outside the gene matches. Germline CDR1 is KGHSH and CDR2 is LQKENI. CDR3 sequence: CASSGTAISYGYTF. DNA for the CDR3: TGTGCCAGCTCCGGGACAGCCATATCCTATGGCTACACCTTC. Combining the CDR3 with reference TRBV18 and TRBJ1-2 gives the whole variable domain NAGVMQNPRHLVRRRGQEARLRCSPMKGHSHVYWYRQLPEEGLKFMVYLQKENIIDESGMPKERFSAEFPKEGPSILRIQQVVRGDSAAYFCASSGTAISYGYTFGSGTRLTVV.

The gene calls are TRBV15 and TRBJ1-4, with D uncertain. Per germline, CDR1 LNHNV and CDR2 YYDKDF (reference sequence). The CDR3 is 16 amino acids. V lost 1 base and J lost 8, with 17 bases in between. CDR3 sequence reads: CATSRVAGSQPEKLFF. In DNA form, the CDR3 reads TGTGCCACCAGCAGAGTCGCAGGCAGCCAACCCGAAAAACTGTTTTTT. The full variable domain, its missing parts supplied by reference TRBV15 and TRBJ1-4, is DAMVIQNPRYQVTQFGKPVTLSCSQTLNHNVMYWYQQKSSQAPKLLFHYYDKDFNNEADTPDNFQSRRPNTSFCFLDIRSPGLGDTAMYLCATSRVAGSQPEKLFFGSGTQLSVL.

Concerning this clone: One end of the junction fails to match germline, which may point to a read error. The rearrangement joins TRBV25-1 to TRBJ2-2; a weak D match, TRBD2 (5 bases). CDR1 is MGHDK, CDR2 SYGVNS, per germline. The CDR3 loop spans 13 amino acids. This chain's CDR3 is CASSGPNTGVLFF. CDR3 DNA: TGTGCCAGCAGTGGTCCTAACACCGGGGTGCTGTTTTTT.

The chain employs TRBV5-5 and TRBJ1-4; D unclear. Trimming took off 4 bases at V and 6 bases at J, with 16 bases between the two ends. Germline V gene lookup returns CDR1 SGHKS and CDR2 YYEKEE (reference sequence). This CDR3 region has 15 residues. CDR3 sequence reads: CASSRSPSLDEKLFF. The DNA for the CDR3 is TGTGCCAGCAGCAGGAGTCCGTCCCTGGATGAAAAACTGTTTTTT.

The table lists this clone with a count of one. This chain connects TRBV10-3 to TRBJ2-7, with TRBD1 matching 8 bases. The CDR3 is 11 residues long. Germline assignment: CDR1 ENHRY and CDR2 SYGVKD. With 8 bases clipped from V and 6 bases from J, the junction kept 3 bases outside the gene matches. CDR3 amino acids: CAIGQGTEQYF. The CDR3 DNA reads as TGTGCCATCGGACAGGGTACCGAGCAGTACTTC.

The chain carries TRBV23-1 and TRBJ1-5; possibly TRBD1 for D (5 bases). TRBV23-1 is sorted into the ORF group, with uncertain function. The CDR3 covers 21 residues. V was shortened by 0 bases and J by 5 bases, with 29 bases between the two germline ends. This CDR3 is CASSQSRKESSGGNPHQPQHF. CDR3 bases: TGCGCCAGCAGTCAATCCCGGAAAGAGAGTTCGGGGGGAAACCCTCATCAGCCCCAGCATTTT.

The CDR3 region is CASSQDTRANYEQYF. CDR3 in DNA: TGTGCCAGCAGCCAAGATACCAGGGCGAACTACGAGCAGTACTTC. The chain is built from TRBV4-2 and TRBJ2-7, with D tentatively TRBD1 (5 bases). This CDR3 spans 15 amino acids. V was shortened by 0 bases and J by 3 bases, with 12 bases between the two germline ends. The germline V gene encodes CDR1 LGHNA and CDR2 YNFKEQ.

The J gene is TRBJ2-5, the V gene TRBV2; TRBD2 agrees at 7 bases. V lost 3 bases and J lost 11; bases outside the gene matches: 12. The CDR3 has 14 residues. Germline CDR1 SNHLY, CDR2 FYNNEI. The CDR3 DNA is TGTGCCAGCAGTGAGTCTAGCGGACCTACGCAGCAGTACTTC. It yields the protein CASSESSGPTQQYF.

This clone was recorded a few times. The gene calls are TRBV2 and TRBJ1-5; 7 bases are shared with TRBD1. Unmatched junction bases numbered 6, after V lost 6 bases and J lost 1 base. This CDR3 region has 15 residues. Germline CDR1 reads SNHLY; CDR2 reads FYNNEI. CDR3 protein: CASREYRGSNQPQHF. The CDR3 DNA sequence: TGTGCCAGCAGAGAATACAGGGGAAGCAATCAGCCCCAGCATTTT.

This clone was counted between two and nine times. This chain joins TRBV30 and TRBJ2-3, with TRBD2 matching over 7 bases. The germline V gene encodes CDR1 GTSNPN and CDR2 SVGIG (reference sequence). V gave up 2 bases and J gave up 3 bases; unmatched junction bases: 11. The CDR3 is made up of 16 amino acids. CDR3 sequence reads: CAWSKRGGVRTDTQYF. The CDR3 DNA sequence: TGTGCCTGGAGTAAACGCGGGGGTGTGAGGACAGATACGCAGTATTTT.

The chain couples TRBV14 to TRBJ1-2; 8 nucleotides agree with TRBD1. The V gene's germline CDR1 is SGHDN and CDR2 FVKESK. CDR3 size: 16 residues. The V segment lost 4 bases and the J segment 8 bases; nucleotides outside the gene matches: 15. The CDR3 DNA is TGTGCCAGCAGCCTAGAAAGGACAGGGTCCTTCGGAGGCTACACCTTC. Translated: CASSLERTGSFGGYTF.